The 13 T cell receptor beta chains below were found in one sample sequenced in a study of T-cell memory formation after mild COVID-19 listed by TCRdb under 2021. Libraries came from 5' RACE. Sequencing took place on an Illumina NovaSeq 6000. TCRdb trimmed the raw reads at Q25, called clones with MiXCR and kept productive beta chains. All rows with the same CDR3 protein become a single entry with the most common DNA and genes. The sample table holds around 200,000 distinct CDR3 sequences, of which 15% to 20% were seen once. Just over 2% of the sample is taken by the ten largest. The sample was PBMCs or a T cell subset sorted from them (not recorded which). Receptors were obtained from an adult woman who had mild COVID-19 (a few samples of this study predate the infection). The sample titles of this study are shuffled in the database, so cell type and time point are left out; the donor was told from shared clones.

The chain recombines TRBV4-1 with TRBJ2-3, with 7 bases lining up with TRBD2. The V segment lost 1 base and the J segment 2 bases; nucleotides outside the gene matches: 6. The CDR3 runs 16 residues. CDR1 MGHRA and CDR2 YSYEKL come from the germline V gene. The CDR3 spells CASSQGLRGITDTQYF. The CDR3 coding sequence is TGCGCCAGCAGCCAAGGTCTGCGGGGGATCACAGATACGCAGTATTTT.

On this clonotype itself: The germline gene is not matched at one end of the junction; a read error may be the cause. The chain is built from TRBV12-3 or TRBV12-4 and TRBJ2-5; TRBD2 matches 8 bases. CDR3 size: 14 residues. DNA of the CDR3: TGTGCCAGCAAAGCGGGGGCAAAACAAGAGACCAAGTACTTC. It encodes CASKAGAKQETKYF.

This clonotype showed up just a few times. The chain links TRBV12-3 or TRBV12-4 to TRBJ2-3, with D maybe TRBD1 (5 bases). V was shortened by 2 bases and J by 2 bases, with 11 bases between the two germline ends. This CDR3 has 15 amino acids. Here the CDR3 reads CASSLLARDTDTQYF. The CDR3 nucleotides read TGTGCCAGCAGTTTATTGGCCAGGGACACAGATACGCAGTATTTT.

This clonotype turned up a few times. This chain joins TRBV7-3 and TRBJ2-1, with 7 positions matching TRBD2. Germline V gene data show CDR1 as SGHTA and CDR2 as FQGTGA. The CDR3 loop spans 15 amino acids. V lost 4 bases and J lost 5; bases outside the gene matches: 8. The CDR3 sequence is CASSSSGINDNEQFF. As DNA, the CDR3 is TGTGCCAGCAGCTCAAGCGGGATTAACGACAATGAGCAGTTCTTC.

The chain is built from TRBV25-1 and TRBJ2-7, with D hard to call. Between the trimmed V and J ends, which lost 4 bases and 3 bases, there was a span of 4 bases. CDR1 and CDR2 from the germline V gene are MGHDK and SYGVNS. This CDR3 is 11 amino acids long. This CDR3 is CASSGIYEQYF. The CDR3 nucleotides are TGTGCCAGCAGTGGGATCTACGAGCAGTACTTC.

This clonotype was detected only a few times. This chain connects TRBV3-1 to TRBJ2-3; TRBD1 might be the D (6 bases). Per germline, CDR1 LGHDT and CDR2 YNNKEL (reference sequence). Trimming removed 1 base from V and 2 bases from J, with 16 bases in between. CDR3 size: 17 residues. The CDR3 loop reads CASSQVVRVGATDTQYF. The CDR3 DNA follows: TGTGCCAGCAGCCAAGTTGTCAGGGTGGGGGCCACAGATACGCAGTATTTT.

The gene calls are TRBV7-9 and TRBJ1-5, with D uncertain. Trimming removed 3 bases at V and 0 bases at J, with 12 bases between. The germline gives CDR1 SEHNR, CDR2 FQNEAQ (reference sequence). This CDR3 has 16 amino acids. Here the CDR3 reads CASSFKVAYSNQPQHF. The CDR3 DNA sequence: TGTGCCAGCAGCTTTAAGGTGGCATATAGCAATCAGCCCCAGCATTTT.

This clonotype is labeled as medium-sized (0.01 to 0.1%). The V and J genes are TRBV7-2 and TRBJ2-3, with TRBD1 as a possible D gene (5 bases). The CDR3 loop spans 15 amino acids. The V gene's germline CDR1 is SGHTA and CDR2 FQGNSA. V lost 5 bases to trimming and J lost 8 bases, with 20 bases between them. As DNA, the CDR3 is TGTGCCAGCAGCGCCGATACGACCGGACACGGTACGCAGTATTTT. It is translated as CASSADTTGHGTQYF.

The J gene is TRBJ2-1, the V gene TRBV4-3; D remains unclear. Between the trimmed V and J ends, which lost 0 bases and 1 base, there was a span of 13 bases. The CDR3 consists of 17 residues. In germline, CDR1 is LGHNA, CDR2 YSLEER. The CDR3 spells CASSQDWHRESYNEQFF. CDR3 sequence (DNA): TGCGCCAGCAGCCAAGATTGGCACCGCGAATCCTACAATGAGCAGTTCTTC.

CDR3 amino acids: CSAPSSGGAVETQYF. DNA for the CDR3: TGCAGTGCTCCATCTAGCGGGGGGGCCGTGGAGACCCAGTACTTC. The J gene is TRBJ2-5, the V gene TRBV20-1, with 12 bases lining up with TRBD2. Germline V CDR1 and CDR2: DFQATT, SNEGSKA (reference sequence). The CDR3 spans 15 residues. V lost 5 bases and J lost 5; bases outside the gene matches: 9.

V gene TRBV24-1 combines with J gene TRBJ2-5; D is uncertain. The CDR3 loop spans 11 amino acids. Germline V gene data show CDR1 as KGHDR and CDR2 as SFDVKD. Trimming took off 7 bases at V and 4 bases at J, with 6 bases between the two ends. CDR3 DNA: TGTGCCACCAGCCAATTAGAGACCCAGTACTTC. Amino acids: CATSQLETQYF.

This clonotype has just a few counts. This chain joins TRBV29-1 and TRBJ2-1; no definite D call. The germline gives CDR1 SQVTM, CDR2 ANQGSEA. The CDR3 runs 13 residues. V lost 0 bases and J lost 5, with 8 bases in between. The CDR3 region has the DNA TGCAGCGTTGAAGATCGGCGGCACAATGAGCAGTTCTTC. Translating gives CSVEDRRHNEQFF.

The chain is built from TRBV3-1 and TRBJ2-5; D tentatively reads TRBD1 or TRBD2 (5 bases each). This CDR3 has 14 amino acids. The germline CDR1 and CDR2 sequences are LGHDT and YNNKEL (reference sequence). Trimming took 4 bases from V and 2 from J, leaving 11 bases between them. Here the CDR3 DNA reads TGTGCCAGCAGCCCCGGGACGGAGCAAGAGACCCAGTACTTC. This sequence encodes CASSPGTEQETQYF.